Sequencing of this T cell receptor (beta chain) was carried out in a study of molecular identifiers for immune sequencing clone quantification. In TCRdb, the PCR reads were re-called with MiXCR into one record per CDR3 protein. Of a few hundred thousand distinct CDR3 sequences in the sample, about 25% were seen once. V gave up 2 bases and J gave up 12 bases; unmatched junction bases: 4. The CDR3 is 13 amino acids. The V gene's germline CDR1 is MNHEY and CDR2 SMNVEV (reference sequence). This clonotype was found a few times. V is TRBV27 and J is TRBJ2-1, with 10 bases identical to TRBD2. Sequenced: naive CD8+ T cells from blood, with Jurkat cell RNA spiked in. Subset defined: FACS-sorted CD8+CD4-CCR7+CD45RA+ naive T cells. The TCR comes from a human donor in good health. Some libraries in this study had Jurkat cell RNA spiked in. The CDR3, as DNA: TGTGCCAGCAGTTTAATACTAGCGGGGAGGCAGTTCTTC. Residues: CASSLILAGRQFF.